This TCR beta chain comes out of a study of CD8+ T cells in alopecia areata (dated by TCRdb to the late 2010s). Describing the broader study: Treated patients were enrolled in an open-label pilot trial of oral tofacitinib at 5 to 10 mg twice daily for moderate-to-severe alopecia areata. Tofacitinib was given for 6 to 18 months, followed by 6 months of follow-up off drug to assess delayed response and recurrence. To study T cell clonal expansion in alopecia areata, the researchers applied high-throughput TCRbeta sequencing to both the C3H/HeJ mouse model and human patients. Scalp tissue and sorted CD4+ and CD8+ peripheral blood T cells from patchy and totalis/universalis alopecia areata patients and from healthy controls were covered by human TCRbeta sequencing. Patients on tofacitinib were biopsied at baseline and after 4 and 24 weeks of treatment, and several of the patients also had a later scalp biopsy. Clonality in the scalp was compared among normal scalp (n=4), patchy alopecia areata scalp (n=8), and alopecia totalis/universalis scalp (n=8). RNA was obtained with the PAXgene miRNA kit for fixed scalp, the miRNeasy kit for PBMCs, and the RNeasy kit for mouse skin. TCRbeta CDR3 regions were amplified by immunoSEQ multiplex PCR using 35 Vbeta forward and 13 Jbeta reverse primers. The paper's findings and limits, for the study overall: Shared TCR sequences between patients were less evident than in mice, which may be partly attributable to HLA diversity in the patient population. Unlike mouse skin, which is dominated by gammadelta T cells, normal human skin has resident alphabeta T cells that are also sequenced, and this complicates analysis of the scalp TCR repertoire. Compared with normal scalp, lesional scalp, particularly in alopecia totalis/universalis, had higher clonality and more expanded CD8+ clones, which suggests antigenic drive.

Library preparation used the immunoSEQ multiplex PCR assay. RNA was extracted from all samples and reverse transcribed into cDNA, which served as template for TCR sequencing. First-strand cDNA was synthesized with SuperScript III using a 2:1 mix of oligo-dT and random hexamers. A synthetic immune receptor repertoire was used to gauge amplification bias, and whatever bias remained was removed computationally. On the authors' methods: Raw reads were preprocessed to remove errors, and CDR3 was defined according to IMGT conventions as the region from the conserved cysteine to phenylalanine. Clonality was computed by normalizing Shannon entropy by log2 of the number of productive unique TCRs and subtracting the result from 1. Scalp TCRbeta sequences were cross-referenced with sorted blood CD4 and CD8 repertoires so that the CD4 or CD8 identity of scalp clones could be inferred. The source is immuneACCESS, and TCRdb retained only in-frame sequences with V and J called. Part of the clones is not carried over; for the studies checked, unresolved V genes explain less than half of this, and the remainder is unexplained. V and J calls and clone size follow that table, whereas D and trimming were derived from the DNA. In all, the sample holds almost 250,000 clones, and 65% to 70% of those were seen once. Jointly, the top ten make up around 1.2% of the sample.

The sample holds one count of this clone. Its antigen specificity is not known. No base quality information exists; no much larger clone differs at one position. Taken with the paper, the label for time point translates to: baseline before oral tofacitinib. Lesional scalp punch biopsies and peripheral blood were collected from alopecia areata patients. After PBMCs were isolated by density centrifugation and stained for CD3, CD4 and CD8, a FACSAria was used to sort CD4+ and CD8+ T cells. Sequenced here: CD4+ T cells sorted from blood, sampled at week 0. This clonotype originated in a human donor with alopecia areata.

The CDR3 has the sequence CSGTAVGTDTQYF. The nucleotide sequence reads TGCAGCGGTACAGCGGTTGGGACAGATACGCAGTATTTT. The sequence is built from TRBV29-1 and TRBJ2-3; a weak D assignment points to TRBD2 (5 bases agree). V was cut back by 7 bases and J by 3 bases, leaving a gap of 14 bases between them. From a lookup of the germline V gene, CDR1 and CDR2 are SQVTM and ANQGSEA. There are 13 amino acids in the CDR3, from cysteine to phenylalanine inclusive. The retained sequence is limited to the CDR3, 39 bases, with the frame set at the first base.